This T cell receptor (beta chain) was retrieved from a study of cytomegalovirus exposure and HLA in healthy donors. This clone was detected only a few times. One end of the junction is discordant with germline, which a read error may explain. Primers: 60 Vbeta forward and 13 Jbeta reverse. Generated by immunoSEQ multiplex PCR, the TCRdb table keeps only in-frame clones and is missing some. The sample has about 140,000 clones, more than 65% seen once. In germline, CDR1 is SGHVS, CDR2 FQNEAQ. The CDR3 extends over 13 amino acids. This clonotype originated in a woman in her twenties or thirties in good health and CMV-seronegative. Sequencing used PBMCs. This rearrangement joins TRBV7-8 to TRBJ2-7; tentative D call: TRBD1 (5 bases). CDR3 amino acids: CSSKLGPAYEQYF. CDR3 nucleotides: TGTTCCAGCAAGTTGGGGCCGGCCTACGAGCAGTACTTC.